The clone carrying this T cell receptor (beta chain) was recorded a few times. A read error is possible here, since a much larger clone lies one base away. The CDR3 does not end in the conserved phenylalanine or tryptophan, so this is likely a read error. This sample stems from a study of regulatory T cells in long-lasting Graves disease. Time point: persistent/refractory GD, antithyroid drugs over 5 years with positive TRAb. Scientists built the TCR library using RNA that was extracted from PBMCs. The germline CDR1 and CDR2 sequences are SNHLY and FYNNEI. Trimming left V 5 bases short and J 0 bases short, with 5 bases between. The CDR3 extends over 12 amino acids. Assembly of TCR beta libraries relied on iRepertoire HTBI primers together with Arm-PCR of CDR3 regions. In the authors' workflow: Samples jointly harbored roughly 60 TRBV and 14 TRBJ segments. TCRdb reprocessed the multiplex PCR reads with MiXCR, giving one entry per CDR3 protein. The V and J calls were determined by TCRdb, not by the authors. The sample gives about 470,000 distinct CDR3 sequences, less than 25% of which show up once; approximately 8% is in the top ten.

Sequencing was performed on peripheral blood mononuclear cells (PBMCs), taken when the disease was refractory, from a patient treated with antithyroid drugs. This TCR was sampled from a female donor with Graves disease. The chain links TRBV2 to TRBJ2-7; D remains ambiguous. Here the CDR3 reads CASSQDSYEQYL. The CDR3 coding sequence is TGTGCCAGCAGTCAAGACTCCTACGAGCAGTACCTC.